This T cell receptor beta chain was found in a study of CD8 T cells in Susac syndrome. Remarks on this clonotype: Its antigen is not known.

Study-wide results and caveats: Clonal expansion involving Susac CD8+ cells peaked in TEMRA cells and active patients.

The RNA input was roughly 0.45 to 1 ug, and it was reverse transcribed with random hexamers. TCRdb reprocessed the immunoSEQ multiplex PCR reads via MiXCR and lists one record per CDR3 protein. Of approximately 190,000 distinct CDR3 sequences in the sample, more than 85% were seen once. Per germline, CDR1 LNHDA and CDR2 SQIVND (reference sequence). This CDR3 is 15 amino acids long. V gave up 1 base and J gave up 4 bases, with 11 bases separating them. This sequence joins TRBV19 and TRBJ2-1; D gene unclear. Material for sequencing was CD8+ T cells from PBMCs. The source is a human donor with Susac syndrome. CDR3 residues: CASSIVADRYNEQFF. CDR3 DNA sequence: TGTGCCAGTAGTATAGTCGCGGACCGGTACAATGAGCAGTTCTTC.